This T cell receptor (beta chain) was obtained from a study of T cells in Graves' hyperthyroidism and ophthalmopathy. Study-wide findings and caveats: Among thyroid clonotypes expanded above 0.001, most also appeared in blood. Model predictions of ophthalmopathy came a median around 6.5 months before onset.

Germline V gene lookup returns CDR1 DFQATT and CDR2 SNEGSKA (reference sequence). The length of the CDR3 is 12 residues. Deletions cut 3 bases from V and 2 bases from J, with 8 bases between. The investigators amplified TCR beta CDR3 regions from RNA transcripts. The primer set for the first-round RT-PCR of the TCR CDR3 was HTBI. TCRdb itself ran the multiplex PCR reads through MiXCR, one entry per CDR3 protein. This sample has hundreds of thousands of distinct CDR3 sequences; under 15% occur once, and the top ten carry 3.5% to 4.5%. This clonotype was found many times. Its specificity is unknown. A Clinical Activity Score of at least 3, a NOSPECS grade of at least 4 and a duration under 3 months were recorded in the ophthalmopathy patients. Clinical symptoms, serum thyroxine and TRAb, thyroid ultrasound and orbital computed tomography together formed the diagnostic basis.

The specimen sequenced was blood. The TCR comes from a middle-aged woman with Graves' ophthalmopathy. This chain connects TRBV20-1 to TRBJ2-7; D possibly corresponds to TRBD2 (5 bases). CDR3 loop: CSASAGTYEQYF. DNA for the CDR3: TGCAGTGCTAGTGCGGGTACCTACGAGCAGTACTTC.